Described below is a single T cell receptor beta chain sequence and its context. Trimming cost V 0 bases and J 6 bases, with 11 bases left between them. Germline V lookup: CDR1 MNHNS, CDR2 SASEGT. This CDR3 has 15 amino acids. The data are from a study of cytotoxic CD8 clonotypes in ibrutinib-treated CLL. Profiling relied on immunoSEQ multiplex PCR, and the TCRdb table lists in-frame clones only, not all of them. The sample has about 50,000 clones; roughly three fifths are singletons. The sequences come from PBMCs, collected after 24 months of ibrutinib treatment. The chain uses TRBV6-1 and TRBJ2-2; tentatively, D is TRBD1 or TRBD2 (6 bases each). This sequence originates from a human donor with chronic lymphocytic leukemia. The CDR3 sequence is CASSEAGGGAGELFF. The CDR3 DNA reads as TGTGCCAGCAGTGAAGCTGGAGGGGGAGCCGGGGAGCTGTTTTTT.